This T cell receptor beta chain comes out of a study of blood T cell repertoires in COVID-19. Across the whole study: Both acute and convalescent COVID-19 samples were obtained from the United States, Italy and Spain. PBMCs, B-cell-depleted T cells, or T cells provided the cDNA or gDNA that made up the material.

As processed by the authors: From reference gene primer amplification, estimates of nucleated cell counts were derived. The data were produced by immunoSEQ multiplex PCR, yet TCRdb's version contains in-frame clones alone and is incomplete. V and J calls and clone size are those listed in that table; D and trimming were worked out from the DNA. The sample has 55,000 to 80,000 clones, more than 85% seen once. The CDR3 covers 15 residues. Trimming removed 6 bases at V and 1 base at J, with 15 bases between. Germline V gene data show CDR1 as LNHDA and CDR2 as SQIVND (reference sequence). This chain connects TRBV19 to TRBJ2-5, with D perhaps matching TRBD1 (5 bases). The TCR was taken from a man aged 65 to 85 with acute or convalescent COVID-19. Sequenced sample: peripheral blood. The CDR3, as DNA: TGTGCCAGTAGCATGGGCCGGACACTCCAAGAGACCCAGTACTTC. It encodes CASSMGRTLQETQYF.